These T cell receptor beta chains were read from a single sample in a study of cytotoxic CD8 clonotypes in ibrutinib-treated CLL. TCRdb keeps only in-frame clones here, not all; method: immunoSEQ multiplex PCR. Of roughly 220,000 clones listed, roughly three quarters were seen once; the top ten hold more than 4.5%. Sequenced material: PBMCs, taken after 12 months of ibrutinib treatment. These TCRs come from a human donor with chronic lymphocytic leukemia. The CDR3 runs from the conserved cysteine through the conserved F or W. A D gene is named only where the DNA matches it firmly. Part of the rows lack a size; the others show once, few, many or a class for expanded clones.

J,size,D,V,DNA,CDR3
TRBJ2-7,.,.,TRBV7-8,TGTGCCAGCACCCAGACTCGGCAGGGACCTTACGAGCAGTACTTC,CASTQTRQGPYEQYF
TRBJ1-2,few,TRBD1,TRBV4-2,TGTGCCAGCAGCCAAGGCACGGACAGGGACTATGGCTACACCTTC,CASSQGTDRDYGYTF
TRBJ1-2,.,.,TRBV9,TGTGCCAGCAGCGTAGCTCCATCGAGGGCCCGGGACTATGGCTACACCTTC,CASSVAPSRARDYGYTF
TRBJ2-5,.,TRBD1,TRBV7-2,TGTGCCAGCAGTCTAATGACAGGGGTGGAGACCCAGTACTTC,CASSLMTGVETQYF
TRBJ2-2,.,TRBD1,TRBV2,TGTGCCAGCAGACACAGGGGGACGAACACCGGGGAGCTGTTTTTT,CASRHRGTNTGELFF
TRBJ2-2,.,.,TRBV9,TGTGCCAGCAGCGTAGGGCCAAACACCGGGGAGCTGTTTTTT,CASSVGPNTGELFF
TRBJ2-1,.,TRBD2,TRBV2,TGTGCCAGCAGACCTAGGACTAGCGGGACCAATGAGCAGTTCTTC,CASRPRTSGTNEQFF
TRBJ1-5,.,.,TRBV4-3,TGCGCCAGCAGCCAAGGGATCCAGGGTGGCAATCAGCCCCAGCATTTT,CASSQGIQGGNQPQHF
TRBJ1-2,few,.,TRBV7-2,TGTGCCAGCAGCCCTCAGACAGACTATGGCTACACCTTC,CASSPQTDYGYTF
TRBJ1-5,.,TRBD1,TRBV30,TGTGCCTGGGAGGGACAGAGAAGCAATCAGCCCCAGCATTTT,CAWEGQRSNQPQHF
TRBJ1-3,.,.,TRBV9,TGTGCCAGCAGCGACTTAGGCCCGGGAAACACCATATATTTT,CASSDLGPGNTIYF
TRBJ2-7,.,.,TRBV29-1,TGCAGCGTTGTCAGGCTCAACGGCGAGCAGTACTTC,CSVVRLNGEQYF
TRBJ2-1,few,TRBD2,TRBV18,TGTGCCAGCTCACCCCAGCGGGGGCACATAAGTGAGCAGTTCTTC,CASSPQRGHISEQFF
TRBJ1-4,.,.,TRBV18,TGTGCCAGCTCAACCCGGGACCTTAATGAAAAACTGTTTTTT,CASSTRDLNEKLFF
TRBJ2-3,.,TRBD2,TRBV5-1,TGCGCCAGCAGCTTGTGGGGGAGGGCCTGGGGAGATACGCAGTATTTT,CASSLWGRAWGDTQYF
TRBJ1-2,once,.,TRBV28,TGTGCCAGCAGTTTATTACTAAACGGCTACACCTTC,CASSLLLNGYTF
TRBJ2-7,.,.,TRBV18,TGTGCCAGCTCACCACCGTACGAGCAGTACTTC,CASSPPYEQYF
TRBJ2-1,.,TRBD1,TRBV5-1,TGCGCCAGCAGCTCCTTGACAGGGAGCAATGAGCAGTTCTTC,CASSSLTGSNEQFF
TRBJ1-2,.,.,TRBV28,TGTGCCAGCAGTTTCCTACCACCAGGGACCGGGCAGGGGTATGGCTACACCTTC,CASSFLPPGTGQGYGYTF
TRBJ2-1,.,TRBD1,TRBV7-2,TGTGCCAGCAGCGACAGGGTACTTTACAATGAGCAGTTCTTC,CASSDRVLYNEQFF
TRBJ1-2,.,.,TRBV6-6,TGTGCCAGCAGTCAGCAAGCTAACTATGGCTACACCTTC,CASSQQANYGYTF
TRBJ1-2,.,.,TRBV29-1,TGCAGCGCCCGAGGTGGGGACTATGGCTACACCTTC,CSARGGDYGYTF
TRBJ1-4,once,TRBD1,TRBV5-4,TGTGCCAGCAGCTTCGTGGGACAGGAGAATGAAAAACTGTTTTTT,CASSFVGQENEKLFF
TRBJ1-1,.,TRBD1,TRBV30,TGTGCCTGGGATTCGGGACAGCGGAACACTGAAGCTTTCTTT,CAWDSGQRNTEAFF
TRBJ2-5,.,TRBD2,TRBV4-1,TGCGCCAGCAGCCAAGAGCAGCGGGGGGGCCAAGAGACCCAGTACTTC,CASSQEQRGGQETQYF
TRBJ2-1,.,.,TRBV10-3,TGTGCCATCAGTGAGTTTACGAGCCAGCCCTACAATGAGCAGTTCTTC,CAISEFTSQPYNEQFF
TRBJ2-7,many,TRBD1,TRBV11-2,TGTGCCAGCACCTTGACAGGGGGGGACGAGCAGTACTTC,CASTLTGGDEQYF
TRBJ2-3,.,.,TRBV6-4,TGTGCCAGCAGCAGGGAGAGGGCAGATACGCAGTATTTT,CASSRERADTQYF
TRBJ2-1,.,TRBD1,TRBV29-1,TGCAGCGCCGAACCGGGACAGGGTCGAAATGAGCAGTTCTTC,CSAEPGQGRNEQFF
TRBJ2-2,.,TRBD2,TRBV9,TGTGCCAGCACCGATCCGGGACTAGCGAACGGGGAGCTGTTTTTT,CASTDPGLANGELFF
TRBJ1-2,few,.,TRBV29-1,TGCAGCGTTGAAGAGGGCAGGGGCCGCGGCTACACCTTC,CSVEEGRGRGYTF